This passage covers 17 T cell receptor beta chains from one sample sequenced in a study of blood T cell repertoires in COVID-19 (dated by TCRdb to 2019 to 2021). The library was produced with the immunoSEQ multiplex PCR assay. Held by TCRdb, this immuneACCESS table contains in-frame sequences only and omits some clones. Under half of the omission traces to an unresolved V gene where checked; the cause of the rest is unknown. This sample lists 180,000 or so clones; 86% were detected once. More than 7.5% of the sample is in the top ten clones. Sequencing was performed on PBMCs or T cells enriched from blood (not recorded which). The receptors shown here come from a woman in her twenties or thirties who had recovered from COVID-19.

In its sample, this clone was seen once. CDR3 residues: CASSPRTGGYEQYF. In DNA form, the CDR3 reads TGTGCCAGCAGCCCAAGGACAGGGGGCTACGAGCAGTACTTC. The chain is built from TRBV7-9 and TRBJ2-7; 10 bases agree with TRBD1. CDR1 and CDR2 (germline): SEHNR, FQNEAQ (reference sequence). CDR3 length: 14 residues. V was clipped by 5 bases and J by 3 bases; unmatched bases: 4. The variable domain in full, with the rest retrieved from reference TRBV7-9 and TRBJ2-7, is DTGVSQNPRHKITKRGQNVTFRCDPISEHNRLYWYRQTLGQGPEFLTYFQNEAQLEKSRLLSDRFSAERPKGSFSTLEIQRTEQGDSAMYLCASSPRTGGYEQYFGPGTRLTVT.

This chain joins TRBV27 and TRBJ2-7; no reliable D call. Germline lookup yields CDR1 MNHEY and CDR2 SMNVEV (reference sequence). Trimming removed 3 bases at V and 3 bases at J, with 12 bases between. The length of the CDR3 is 14 residues. CDR3 sequence (DNA): TGTGCCAGCAGTTTGAGAGGAAACAACTACGAGCAGTACTTC. It is translated as CASSLRGNNYEQYF.

J is TRBJ2-3 and V is TRBV4-2; 8 bases agree with TRBD2. CDR1 is LGHNA and CDR2 is YNFKEQ in the germline V gene. J was trimmed by 4 bases and V by 4 bases; bases with no gene match: 7. This CDR3 is built from 15 residues. In DNA, the CDR3 is TGTGCCAGCAGCCCGGGGGGGACTGGCCCAGATACGCAGTATTTT. Residues: CASSPGGTGPDTQYF.

This rearrangement joins TRBV7-6 to TRBJ2-1, with TRBD1 matching 8 bases. Germline values: CDR1 SGHVS, CDR2 FNYEAQ. J was trimmed by 10 bases and V by 4 bases; bases with no gene match: 15. This CDR3 spans 16 amino acids. The CDR3 nucleotides are TGTGCCAGCAGCTCCCCGGCGCAGGGGGCCGCCGGGGAGCAGTTCTTC. This encodes CASSSPAQGAAGEQFF. Together with reference TRBV7-6 and TRBJ2-1, the CDR3 gives the full variable domain: GAGVSQSPRYKVTKRGQDVALRCDPISGHVSLYWYRQALGQGPEFLTYFNYEAQQDKSGLPNDRFSAERPEGSISTLTIQRTEQRDSAMYRCASSSPAQGAAGEQFFGPGTRLTVL.

The V call is TRBV6-5, the J call TRBJ1-1, with D uncertain. In germline, CDR1 is MNHEY, CDR2 SVGAGI. Trimming took 2 bases from V and 1 from J, leaving 8 bases between them. The CDR3 contains 14 residues. CDR3 loop: CASSYKEENTEAFF. CDR3 sequence (DNA): TGTGCCAGCAGTTACAAGGAGGAGAACACTGAAGCTTTCTTT.

This chain uses TRBV5-1 with TRBJ2-7; 8 bases are shared with TRBD2. J gave up 2 bases and V 0 bases, and 7 bases lay outside the gene matches. Germline CDR1 is SGHRS and CDR2 is YFSETQ. The CDR3 has 16 amino acids. The CDR3 reads CASSLVYREGPYEQYF. For the CDR3, the DNA is TGCGCCAGCAGCTTGGTTTACCGGGAGGGCCCCTACGAGCAGTACTTC.

The chain is built from TRBV27 and TRBJ1-2; possible D gene TRBD1, 5 bases. The CDR3 covers 13 residues. Germline V gene sequence: CDR1 MNHEY, CDR2 SMNVEV (reference sequence). Trimming pared 4 bases from V and 8 bases from J, leaving 14 bases between. CDR3 DNA sequence: TGTGCCAGCAGTTATTCAGGGTTAGAGGGCTACACCTTC. Protein: CASSYSGLEGYTF.

This clone was found once. The chain employs TRBV9 and TRBJ2-2; 10 nucleotides align to TRBD2. V shed 1 base and J 6 bases; nucleotides not matched to a gene: 9. Germline V gene lookup returns CDR1 SGDLS and CDR2 YYNGEE. The length of the CDR3 is 17 residues. The CDR3 loop reads CASSVWASGRGPGELFF. For the CDR3, the DNA is TGTGCCAGCAGCGTATGGGCAAGCGGGAGGGGGCCCGGGGAGCTGTTTTTT.

The genes are TRBV28 and TRBJ2-5, with TRBD1 identical over 11 bases. Germline CDR1 MDHEN, CDR2 SYDVKM. The CDR3 covers 18 residues. The V gene end was trimmed by 6 bases and the J gene end by 4 bases; junction bases not matched to a gene: 16. The CDR3 sequence is CASSPKPGQGAFLETQYF. The CDR3, as DNA: TGTGCCAGCAGCCCGAAACCAGGACAGGGGGCGTTTTTAGAGACCCAGTACTTC.

The V gene is TRBV28, the J gene TRBJ1-5; 8 bases agree with TRBD1. This CDR3 is built from 15 residues. Germline V lookup: CDR1 MDHEN, CDR2 SYDVKM. Unmatched junction bases numbered 8, after V lost 8 bases and J lost 2 bases. The CDR3 sequence: CASLRTGYGNQPQHF. The CDR3 bases are TGTGCCAGCCTCAGGACAGGGTATGGCAATCAGCCCCAGCATTTT.

This rearrangement joins TRBV27 to TRBJ1-4; TRBD1 matches at 7 bases. The CDR3 length is 16 residues. The V gene's germline CDR1 is MNHEY and CDR2 SMNVEV (reference sequence). J lost 8 bases, V lost 5 bases, and 14 bases had no gene match. Written as DNA, the CDR3 is TGTGCCAGCAGTCCGTCAGCGCGACAGGGAGGAGAAAAACTGTTTTTT. Translation: CASSPSARQGGEKLFF.

The rearrangement joins TRBV12-3 or TRBV12-4 to TRBJ2-1, with 9 bases aligning to TRBD2. The CDR3 is 11 amino acids. J was trimmed by 10 bases and V by 6 bases; bases with no gene match: 1. The CDR3: CASRGLAEQFF. In DNA form, the CDR3 reads TGTGCCAGCAGGGGACTAGCAGAGCAGTTCTTC.

The V call is TRBV23-1, the J call TRBJ2-5, with a tentative D call TRBD1 (6 bases). TRBV23-1 is an ORF for which the function is uncertain. This CDR3 is built from 14 residues. V gave up 8 bases and J gave up 4 bases, with 17 bases separating them. This CDR3 reads CASRLEQGRETQYF. CDR3 sequence (DNA): TGCGCCAGCCGCTTAGAGCAGGGGCGAGAGACCCAGTACTTC.

This clone was observed a few times. In DNA, the CDR3 is TGTGCCAGCAGCCCGCTAGCGAGAAACACCGGGGAGCTGTTTTTT. It is translated as CASSPLARNTGELFF. This chain joins TRBV3-1 (or the pseudogene TRBV3-2) and TRBJ2-2; D might be TRBD2 (6 bases). Looked up from germline, CDR1 is LGHDT and CDR2 is YNNKEL (reference sequence). The CDR3 loop spans 15 amino acids. Trimming removed 4 bases from V and 2 bases from J, with 11 bases in between.

The sample holds one count of this clone. The genes are TRBV10-3 and TRBJ2-3; D possibly corresponds to TRBD2 (6 bases). The CDR3 has 16 residues. Germline V lookup: CDR1 ENHRY, CDR2 SYGVKD. The germline V and J ends were trimmed by 2 bases and 4 bases, with 16 bases remaining between them. CDR3 residues: CAISEQDYPPADTQYF. CDR3 DNA sequence: TGTGCCATCAGTGAGCAGGACTACCCTCCCGCAGATACGCAGTATTTT.

There are a few counts of this clone. V and J are TRBV21-1 and TRBJ2-5; no check of the table's D call, TRBD2, against the DNA was made. TRBV21-1 is a pseudogene locus. CDR3 length: 16 amino acids. CDR3 sequence: CASSPPARARKETQYF. The DNA for the CDR3 is TGTGCCAGCAGCCCCCCGGCGCGGGCTAGAAAAGAGACCCAGTACTTC.

J is TRBJ2-3 and V is TRBV2; 9 nucleotides agree with TRBD1. The CDR3 runs to 16 residues. Germline loops: CDR1 SNHLY, CDR2 FYNNEI. V shed 6 bases and J 2 bases; nucleotides not matched to a gene: 9. CDR3 in amino acids: CASRLGTGTNTDTQYF. The CDR3 DNA is TGTGCCAGCAGGCTTGGGACAGGGACAAACACAGATACGCAGTATTTT.